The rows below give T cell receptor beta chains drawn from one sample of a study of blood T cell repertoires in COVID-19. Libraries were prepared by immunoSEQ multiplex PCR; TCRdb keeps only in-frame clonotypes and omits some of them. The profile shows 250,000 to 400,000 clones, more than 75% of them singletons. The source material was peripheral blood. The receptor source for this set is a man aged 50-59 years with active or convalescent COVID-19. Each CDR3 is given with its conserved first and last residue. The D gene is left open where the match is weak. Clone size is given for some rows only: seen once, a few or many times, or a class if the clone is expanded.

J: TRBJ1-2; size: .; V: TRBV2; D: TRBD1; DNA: TGTGCCAGCAGTAGGGACAGGTGGCAAGGTGGCTACACCTTC; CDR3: CASSRDRWQGGYTF
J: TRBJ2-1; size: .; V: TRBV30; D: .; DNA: TGTGCCTACGCGGGGGCTAGCTCCTACAATGAGCAGTTCTTC; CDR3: CAYAGASSYNEQFF
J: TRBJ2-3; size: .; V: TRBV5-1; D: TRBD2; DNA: TGCGCCAGCAGCCCGGGACTAGCAACAGATACGCAGTATTTT; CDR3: CASSPGLATDTQYF
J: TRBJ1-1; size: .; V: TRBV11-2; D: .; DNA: TGTGCCAGCAGCTTAAGGGACACAACTGAAGCTTTCTTT; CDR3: CASSLRDTTEAFF
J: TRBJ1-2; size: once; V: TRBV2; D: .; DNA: TGTGCCAGCAGTGAAGTCAGGGTCTATGGCTACACCTTC; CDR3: CASSEVRVYGYTF
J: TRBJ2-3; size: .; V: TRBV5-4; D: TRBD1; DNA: TGTGCCAGCAGCTTAGCTGGCGACAGGGAAACAGATACGCAGTATTTT; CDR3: CASSLAGDRETDTQYF
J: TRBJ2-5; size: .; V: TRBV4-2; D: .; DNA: TGTGCCAGCAGCCAAGAACAGCTTGGAGAGACCCAGTACTTC; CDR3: CASSQEQLGETQYF
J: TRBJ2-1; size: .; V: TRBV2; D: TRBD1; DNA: TGTGCCAGCAGGAGACAGGGGGATAACAATGAGCAGTTCTTC; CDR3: CASRRQGDNNEQFF
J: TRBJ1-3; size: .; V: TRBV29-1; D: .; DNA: TGCAGCGTTGAAAGTCTAGGAAACACCATATATTTT; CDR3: CSVESLGNTIYF
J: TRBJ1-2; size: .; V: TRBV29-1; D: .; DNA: TGCAGCGTTTCCCGGGCTAACTATGGCTACACCTTC; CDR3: CSVSRANYGYTF
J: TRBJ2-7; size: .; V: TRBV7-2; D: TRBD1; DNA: TGTGCCAGCAGCCGGTTGACAGGGTGGGGCGAGCAGTACTTC; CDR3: CASSRLTGWGEQYF
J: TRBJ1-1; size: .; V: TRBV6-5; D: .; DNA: TGTGCCAGCAGTACCAGATGGGGGACAAACACTGAAGCTTTCTTT; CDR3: CASSTRWGTNTEAFF
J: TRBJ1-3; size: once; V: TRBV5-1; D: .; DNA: TGCGCCAGCAGCTTGGGACAGACCTCTGGAAACACCATATATTTT; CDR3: CASSLGQTSGNTIYF
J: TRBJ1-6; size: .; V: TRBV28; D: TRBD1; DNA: TGTGCCAGCAGTTCAACCCCGGGACAGGGCGATAATTCACCCCTCCACTTT; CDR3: CASSSTPGQGDNSPLHF
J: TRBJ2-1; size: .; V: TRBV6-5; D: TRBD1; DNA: TGTGCCAGCAGGGCGACAGGGATCAATGAGCAGTTCTTC; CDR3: CASRATGINEQFF
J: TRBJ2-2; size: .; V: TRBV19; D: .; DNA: TGTGCCAGTAGCAGGCAAACAGGGTCCACCGGGGAGCTGTTTTTT; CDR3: CASSRQTGSTGELFF
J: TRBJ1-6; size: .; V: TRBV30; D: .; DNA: TGTGCCTGGAGTGTAAATGGAGATTCACCCCTCCACTTT; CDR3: CAWSVNGDSPLHF
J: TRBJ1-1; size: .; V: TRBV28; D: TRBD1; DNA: TGTGCCAGCAGTTTGCATAACAGGGGGCGGACTGAAGCTTTCTTT; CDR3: CASSLHNRGRTEAFF
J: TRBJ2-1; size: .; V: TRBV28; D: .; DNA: TGTGCCAGCACTCTGGGGCGGGACCCCGTCGGTGAGCAGTTCTTC; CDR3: CASTLGRDPVGEQFF
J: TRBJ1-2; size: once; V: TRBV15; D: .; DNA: TGTGCCACCAGCAGAGTGGGGGGGTTTGGCTACACCTTC; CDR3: CATSRVGGFGYTF
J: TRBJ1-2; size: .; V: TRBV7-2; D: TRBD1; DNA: TGTGCCAGCAGCTCGAGCTCGACAGGGCGAAGAGGCTACACCTTC; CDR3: CASSSSSTGRRGYTF
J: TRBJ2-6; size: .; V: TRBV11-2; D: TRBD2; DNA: TGTGCCAGCAGCGCTCACCAGGGAGGGTCTGGGGCCAACGTCCTGACTTTC; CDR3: CASSAHQGGSGANVLTF
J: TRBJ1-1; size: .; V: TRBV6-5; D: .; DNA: TGTGCCAGCAGTTGGGGACTTCCTAAAGCTTTCTTT; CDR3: CASSWGLPKAFF
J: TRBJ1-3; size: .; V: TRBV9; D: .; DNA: TGTGCCAGCAGCGAGGGGGGGTCTAGAAACACCATATATTTT; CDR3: CASSEGGSRNTIYF
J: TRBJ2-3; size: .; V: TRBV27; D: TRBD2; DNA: TGTGCCAGCAGCCTAGGACTAGCGGGAGGGCCGGATACGCAGTATTTT; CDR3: CASSLGLAGGPDTQYF
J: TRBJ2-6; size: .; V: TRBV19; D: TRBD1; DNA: TGTGCCAGTAAACTGGACAGGGCTGGGGCCAACGTCCTGACTTTC; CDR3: CASKLDRAGANVLTF
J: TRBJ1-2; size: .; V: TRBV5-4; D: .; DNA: TGTGCCAGCAGCTTGGCAGGTGGCTATGGCTACACCTTC; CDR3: CASSLAGGYGYTF
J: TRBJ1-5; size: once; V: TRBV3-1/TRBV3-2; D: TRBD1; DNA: TGTGCCAGCAGCCGACAGGGGGACCAGCCCCAGCATTTT; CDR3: CASSRQGDQPQHF
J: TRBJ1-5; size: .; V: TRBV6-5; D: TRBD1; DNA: TGTGCCAGCAGTAACCGGGACAGGTACATTCAGCCCCAGCATTTT; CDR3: CASSNRDRYIQPQHF
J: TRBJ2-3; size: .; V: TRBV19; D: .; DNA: TGTGCCAGTAGTTTCCGCTATGGGGGGACGCAGTATTTT; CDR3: CASSFRYGGTQYF
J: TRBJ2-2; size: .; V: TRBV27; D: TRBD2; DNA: TGTGCCAGCAGGGTTTCGGCGGGGGGGCCCTCCGGGGAGCTGTTTTTT; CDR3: CASRVSAGGPSGELFF
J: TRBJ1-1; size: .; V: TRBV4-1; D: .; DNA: TGCGCCAGCAGCCAAGTCGGGGAGAGAGGAGCTTTCTTT; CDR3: CASSQVGERGAFF
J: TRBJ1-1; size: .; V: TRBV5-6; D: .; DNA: TGTGCCAGCAGCTTCAGGGGTGTAGAAAACACTGAAGCTTTCTTT; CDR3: CASSFRGVENTEAFF
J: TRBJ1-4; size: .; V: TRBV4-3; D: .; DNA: TGCGCCAGCAGCCAAGATCTCTTACTGGACAGATCTAATGAAAAACTGTTTTTT; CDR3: CASSQDLLLDRSNEKLFF
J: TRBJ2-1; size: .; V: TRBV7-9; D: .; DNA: TGTGCCAGCAGCTTAGCCTGGGCAGGGGATTACAATGAGCAGTTCTTC; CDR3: CASSLAWAGDYNEQFF
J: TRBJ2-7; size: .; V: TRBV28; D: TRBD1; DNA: TGTGCCAGCAGTCCGACAGGGGTTCGTACTTACGAGCAGTACTTC; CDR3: CASSPTGVRTYEQYF
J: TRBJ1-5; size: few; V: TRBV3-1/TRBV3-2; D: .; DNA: TGTGCCAGCAGCCCGGGGGTCAATCAGCCCCAGCATTTT; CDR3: CASSPGVNQPQHF
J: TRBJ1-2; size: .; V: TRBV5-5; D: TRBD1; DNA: TGTGCCAGCAGCTTCCGGGACAGGGGTCGAGCAGATGGCTACACCTTC; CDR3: CASSFRDRGRADGYTF
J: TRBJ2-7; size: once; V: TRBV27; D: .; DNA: TGTGCCAGCAGAATGGCGACAGGAGTCGGGGCGGCCTACGAGCAGTACTTC; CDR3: CASRMATGVGAAYEQYF
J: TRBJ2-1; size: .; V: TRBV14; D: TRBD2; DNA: TGTGCCAGCAGCCTGAGGATAGCGGGTCGGAATGAGCAGTTCTTC; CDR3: CASSLRIAGRNEQFF
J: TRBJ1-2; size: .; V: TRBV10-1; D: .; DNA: TGCGCCAGCGTGACAGTCTATGGCTACACCTTC; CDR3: CASVTVYGYTF
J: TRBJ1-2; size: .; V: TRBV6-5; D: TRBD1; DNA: TGTGCCAGCAAGACAGGGGGGCGCAATGGCTACACCTTC; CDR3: CASKTGGRNGYTF
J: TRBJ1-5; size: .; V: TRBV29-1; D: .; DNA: TGCAGCGTTGCCCCTCAAGGGGGTCAGCCCCAGCATTTT; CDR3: CSVAPQGGQPQHF
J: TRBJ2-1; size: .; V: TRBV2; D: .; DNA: TGTGCCAGTACAGGGTACAATGAGCAGTTCTTC; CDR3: CASTGYNEQFF
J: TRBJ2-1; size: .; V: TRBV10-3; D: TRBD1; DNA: TGTGCCATCAGTCCTGTTGCCGGGACAGGGTTTAATGAGCAGTTCTTC; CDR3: CAISPVAGTGFNEQFF
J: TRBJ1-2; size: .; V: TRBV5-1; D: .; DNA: TGCGCCAGCAGCTTGCAGGGGTTCGACTATGGCTACACCTTC; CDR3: CASSLQGFDYGYTF
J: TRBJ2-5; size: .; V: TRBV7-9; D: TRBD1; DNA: TGTGCCAGCAGCTTGGGACAGGCCCAAGAGACCCAGTACTTC; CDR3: CASSLGQAQETQYF
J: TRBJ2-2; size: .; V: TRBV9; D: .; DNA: TGTGCCAGCAGCGTACGGGATGATGCCGGGGAGCTGTTTTTT; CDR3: CASSVRDDAGELFF
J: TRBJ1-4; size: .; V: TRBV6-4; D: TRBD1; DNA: TGTGCCAGCACTGAGAGGGGGCCCGATGAAAAACTGTTTTTT; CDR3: CASTERGPDEKLFF
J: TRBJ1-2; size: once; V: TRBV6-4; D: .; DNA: TGTGCCAGCAGTGCTTCGACAGGCACCATCTATGGCTACACCTTC; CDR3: CASSASTGTIYGYTF
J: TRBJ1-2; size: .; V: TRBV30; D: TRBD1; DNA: TGTGCCTGGAGTGGCCAGGGGGCTGGCTACACCTTC; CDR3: CAWSGQGAGYTF
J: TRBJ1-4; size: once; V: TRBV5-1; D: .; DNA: TGCGCCAGCAGGTTACAGGCCTCTAATGAAAAACTGTTTTTT; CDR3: CASRLQASNEKLFF